This T cell receptor (beta chain) is drawn from a study of Ad26.COV2.S vaccination and SARS-CoV-2 variants. At the level of the study: Ad26.COV2.S, an intramuscular injection, was given once or twice 56 days apart. General study points: Relative to placebo recipients, vaccine recipients exhibited elevated spike-specific TCR breadth.

Treatment described: around 19 received Ad26.COV2.S at low or high dose, single or two shots; 5 received placebo; per-sample allocation not given. Sampling was performed 63 days after the first vaccine or placebo injection. Built on an Ad26 vector, the vaccine expressed Wuhan-strain SARS-CoV-2 spike. This clone was seen more than once but under ten times. Its antigen is unknown. CDR1 is SGHAT and CDR2 is FQNNGV in the germline V gene. The CDR3 is 14 residues long. Trimming pared 6 bases from V and 1 base from J, leaving 12 bases between. Sequenced by immunoSEQ multiplex PCR; TCRdb stores in-frame clones only, minus some. The sample includes about 440,000 clones, roughly nine tenths seen only once; the top ten take more than 10%.

The specimen comprised peripheral blood, sampled in a trial of Ad26.COV2.S vaccine versus placebo. V gene TRBV11-2 combines with J gene TRBJ2-5; D is unresolved. The receptor's source is a person aged 18-60 years who received the Ad26.COV2.S COVID-19 vaccine or a placebo. The chain's CDR3 is CASRQLGVQETQYF. The DNA for the CDR3 is TGTGCCAGCAGACAGCTTGGGGTCCAAGAGACCCAGTACTTC.